Described below is a single T cell receptor (beta chain) sequence and its context. Its specificity is unknown. This record comes from a study of Ad26.COV2.S vaccination and SARS-CoV-2 variants. Study-wide points: Breadth measured for non-spike TCRs was similar across vaccine and placebo recipients. Vaccinees showed greater spike-specific TCR breadth than placebo recipients. The breadth of spike-specific CD8+ and CD4+ T cell responses after vaccination was reportedly substantial.

Here immunoSEQ multiplex PCR was the method, and the copy in TCRdb shows in-frame clones only, minus some. The sample shows roughly 100,000 clones, over 60% of them seen only once. Trimming cost V 3 bases and J 0 bases; bases outside gene matches: 13. Germline lookup yields CDR1 LNHDA and CDR2 SQIVND (reference sequence). The CDR3 is made up of 18 amino acids. The source of this sequence is a human donor who had recovered from COVID-19. J is TRBJ2-5 and V is TRBV19, with TRBD2 matching over 7 bases. The source material was peripheral blood, sampled after recovery from COVID-19. CDR3 bases: TGTGCCAGTAGTATCACAGCTAGCGGAACACTTTACCAAGAGACCCAGTACTTC. Amino acids: CASSITASGTLYQETQYF.